Listed below are T cell receptor beta chains from one sample, sequenced in a study of early T cells in non-severe SARS-CoV-2 infection. TCRdb analysed the 5' RACE reads with MiXCR anew, one entry per CDR3 protein. The sample lists some 100,000 distinct CDR3 sequences, under 15% occurring once. Sample: whole blood. These receptors all come from an adult who was a healthcare worker with PCR-confirmed SARS-CoV-2 infection or an uninfected control (not recorded which). Each CDR3 is given with its conserved first and last residue. A D gene is named only where the DNA matches it firmly. For some rows the clone size is stated as once, few or many, or as a class when expanded; others skip it.

TRBV24-1,NA,NA,TRBJ2-3,TGTGCCACCAGTGACCCCCGGCAGACAGATACGCAGTATTTT,CATSDPRQTDTQYF
TRBV20-1,many,NA,TRBJ2-3,TGCAGTGCTAGTACCGGGAGCACAGATACGCAGTATTTT,CSASTGSTDTQYF
TRBV12-3/TRBV12-4,many,TRBD1,TRBJ2-2,TGTGCCAGCACCACGGGACAGGGTCTTACCGGGGAGCTGTTTTTT,CASTTGQGLTGELFF
TRBV5-4,few,TRBD2,TRBJ2-3,TGTGCCAGCAGCTTGGCCCCTAGCGGGGGGGCAACAGATACGCAGTATTTT,CASSLAPSGGATDTQYF
TRBV2,many,TRBD2,TRBJ2-3,TGTGCCAGCACACCGGGACTAGCGGGGGGGAATACGCAGTATTTT,CASTPGLAGGNTQYF
TRBV20-1,few,TRBD2,TRBJ2-3,TGCAGTGCAATCAAACCCGGGACTAGCGGGGGGGCGGCGTATTTT,CSAIKPGTSGGAAYF
TRBV20-1,few,TRBD1,TRBJ2-2,TGCAGTGCCCCTAACAGGGGATACACCGGGGAGCTGTTTTTT,CSAPNRGYTGELFF
TRBV6-5,NA,TRBD2,TRBJ2-3,TGTGCCAGCAGTTACAGCCCCCGGGAGGGCACAGATACGCAGTATTTT,CASSYSPREGTDTQYF
TRBV2,many,TRBD2,TRBJ2-5,TGTGCCAGCAGTGGCTCACAACTAGCGGGGGGGATCCAAGAGACCCAGTACTTC,CASSGSQLAGGIQETQYF
TRBV12-3/TRBV12-4,many,TRBD1,TRBJ2-3,TGTGCCAGCAGTCCACGACAGGGGAGGGATACGCAGTATTTT,CASSPRQGRDTQYF
TRBV7-2,NA,NA,TRBJ1-5,TGTGCCAGCAGCTTAGTAGGTGGTAGCAATCAGCCCCAGCATTTT,CASSLVGGSNQPQHF
TRBV4-1,NA,NA,TRBJ1-4,TGCGCCAGCAGCCAAGAGTCGCAGGGTGATGAAAAACTGTTTTTT,CASSQESQGDEKLFF
TRBV9,NA,NA,TRBJ1-3,TGTGCCAGCAGCCCTAAACCAGGGAGCTCTGGAAACACCATATATTTT,CASSPKPGSSGNTIYF
TRBV7-3,many,NA,TRBJ2-1,TGTGCCAGCAGCTTAAGTGCTTCGGCCCGCAATGAGCAGTTCTTC,CASSLSASARNEQFF
TRBV6-5,many,NA,TRBJ1-2,TGTGCCAGCAGTTACTTTAACAGCGGCAACTATGGCTACACCTTC,CASSYFNSGNYGYTF
TRBV19,few,NA,TRBJ1-4,TGTGCCAGTAGAGACCGGAGGGGTAATGAAAAACTGTTTTTT,CASRDRRGNEKLFF
TRBV12-3/TRBV12-4,NA,NA,TRBJ1-1,TGTGCCAGCAGTTTGCCGGGGTGGGCTTTCTTT,CASSLPGWAFF
TRBV5-1,many,NA,TRBJ1-1,TGCGCCAGCAGCTTGGGGCAGAAGAACACTGAAGCTTTCTTT,CASSLGQKNTEAFF
TRBV12-3/TRBV12-4,NA,NA,TRBJ1-2,TGTGCCAGCAGTTTAGTTCGTCAGGCGACAAACTATGGCTACACCTTC,CASSLVRQATNYGYTF
TRBV5-1,NA,TRBD1,TRBJ2-5,TGCGCCAGCAGCGTGGACAGGGAAGAGACCCAGTACTTC,CASSVDREETQYF
TRBV21-1,NA,NA,TRBJ1-2,TGTGCCAGCAGCAAAGCTCCGAGGGTGGCTAACTATGGCTACACCTTC,CASSKAPRVANYGYTF
TRBV12-3/TRBV12-4,NA,NA,TRBJ1-2,TGTGCCAGCAGCCCCCGAAGCTATGGCTACACCTTC,CASSPRSYGYTF
TRBV6-6,NA,NA,TRBJ2-5,TGTGCCAGCAGTTACGGAGCGCGGGAGACCCAGTACTTC,CASSYGARETQYF
TRBV9,few,NA,TRBJ2-1,TGTGCCAGCAGCGTGTCAGTGGGAACGGGGAATGAGCAGTTCTTC,CASSVSVGTGNEQFF
TRBV10-3,NA,NA,TRBJ2-5,TGTGCCATCAGTGAGTCGGAAACAGGTGGCGAGACCCAGTACTTC,CAISESETGGETQYF
TRBV11-2,NA,NA,TRBJ1-6,TGTGCCAGCAGCTTTTCCGGGAACTCCTATAATTCACCCCTCCACTTT,CASSFSGNSYNSPLHF
TRBV5-1,few,NA,TRBJ1-1,TGCGCCAGCAGCGCAGGTTGGGCGACTGAAGCTTTCTTT,CASSAGWATEAFF
TRBV9,few,NA,TRBJ2-6,TGTGCCAGCAGCGTAGGGCAGAACTCTGGGGCCAACGTCCTGACTTTC,CASSVGQNSGANVLTF
TRBV7-2,few,NA,TRBJ1-6,TGTGCCAGCAGCGGAACACAAGTCCTGGTGCCACCCCTCCACTTT,CASSGTQVLVPPLHF
TRBV4-1,NA,NA,TRBJ1-6,TGCGCCAGCAGCCAAAGGATGAGTTCACCCCTCCACTTT,CASSQRMSSPLHF
TRBV6-5,many,NA,TRBJ1-2,TGTGCCAGCCACCCCGAATTAGGGCAGCGCTATGGCTACACCTTC,CASHPELGQRYGYTF
TRBV20-1,many,NA,TRBJ1-5,TGCAGTGCTAGAGATAAGGGTGGCAATCAGCCCCAGCATTTT,CSARDKGGNQPQHF
TRBV5-1,NA,NA,TRBJ2-2,TGCGCCAGCAGCTTGGACAGGTTCGGGGAGCTGTTTTTT,CASSLDRFGELFF
TRBV5-4,few,NA,TRBJ2-5,TGTGCCAGCAGCTTGTTCTCAACAAACCAAGAGACCCAGTACTTC,CASSLFSTNQETQYF
TRBV29-1,NA,NA,TRBJ1-2,TGCAGCGTTACGTCATATTATGGCTACACCTTC,CSVTSYYGYTF
TRBV29-1,few,NA,TRBJ1-1,TGCAGCGCAGCGGACCGCAGAAACACTGAAGCTTTCTTT,CSAADRRNTEAFF
TRBV12-5,NA,NA,TRBJ2-1,TGTGCTAGTGGTTTGGAGGGGGGCAGGAGAGGGAATGAGCAGTTCTTC,CASGLEGGRRGNEQFF
TRBV2,few,NA,TRBJ1-2,TGTGCCAGCAGGACGGACAGCTCCTTCTCTGGCTACACCTTC,CASRTDSSFSGYTF
TRBV9,few,TRBD2,TRBJ2-3,TGTGCCAGCAGCGTAGTTTCTAGCGGGGGCCGTTCGGATACGCAGTATTTT,CASSVVSSGGRSDTQYF
TRBV12-3/TRBV12-4,few,TRBD1,TRBJ2-2,TGTGCCAGCAGTGCGGGGACAGGGTGGCCCGGGGAGCTGTTTTTT,CASSAGTGWPGELFF
TRBV18,NA,NA,TRBJ2-1,TGTGCCAGCTCACCAACGGGTGACAATGAGCAGTTCTTC,CASSPTGDNEQFF
TRBV24-1,NA,NA,TRBJ1-2,TGTGCCACCAGTGAACCGATCTTTCGAGGCTACACCTTC,CATSEPIFRGYTF